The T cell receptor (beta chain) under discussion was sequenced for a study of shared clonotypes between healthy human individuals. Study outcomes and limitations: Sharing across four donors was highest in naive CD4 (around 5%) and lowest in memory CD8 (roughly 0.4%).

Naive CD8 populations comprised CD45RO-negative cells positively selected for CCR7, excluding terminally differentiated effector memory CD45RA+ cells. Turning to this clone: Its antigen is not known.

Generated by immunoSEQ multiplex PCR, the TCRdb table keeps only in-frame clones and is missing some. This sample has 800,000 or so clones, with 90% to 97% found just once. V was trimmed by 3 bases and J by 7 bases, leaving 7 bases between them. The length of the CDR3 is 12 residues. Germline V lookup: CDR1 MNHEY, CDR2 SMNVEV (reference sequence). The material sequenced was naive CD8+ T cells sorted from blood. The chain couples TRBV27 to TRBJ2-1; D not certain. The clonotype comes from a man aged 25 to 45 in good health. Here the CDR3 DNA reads TGTGCCAGCAGTTTTATAGGGAATGAGCAGTTCTTC. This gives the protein CASSFIGNEQFF.